This T cell receptor (beta chain) was sequenced during a study of blood T cell repertoires in COVID-19. Study-wide background: Material from acute and convalescent COVID-19 was sourced from the United States, Italy and Spain. T cells, B-cell-depleted T cells, or PBMCs supplied cDNA or gDNA.

Original processing methods: Using reference gene primer amplification, nucleated cell counts were estimated. TCRdb's copy holds only in-frame clones and misses some; the assay was immunoSEQ multiplex PCR. V and J calls and clone size are as listed in that table; D and trimming were resolved from the DNA. The sample lists fewer than 85,000 clones, roughly 83% occurring once. The CDR3 is made up of 16 amino acids. Germline-derived CDR1 and CDR2 are SNHLY and FYNNEI. Losses at the gene ends were 6 bases for V and 4 bases for J; bases not matched to a gene: 14. In this sample, this clone turned up once. The sample was peripheral blood. The sequence was collected from a woman aged 60-75 years with acute or convalescent COVID-19. The chain joins TRBV2 to TRBJ1-1, with TRBD1 matching 7 bases. The CDR3 spells CASRSGRGAGGTEAFF. For the CDR3, the DNA is TGTGCCAGCAGATCGGGCAGGGGGGCTGGGGGCACTGAAGCTTTCTTT.